Listed below are T cell receptor beta chains from one sample, sequenced in a study of CD8+ T cells in alopecia areata. Using immunoSEQ multiplex PCR, the repertoire was profiled, and TCRdb retains in-frame clones only, with some absent. Here the sample spans some 190,000 clones, roughly three fifths being singletons. The material sequenced was CD4+ T cells sorted from blood, taken at week 4, from a patient treated with tofacitinib. These receptors all stem from a human donor with alopecia areata. Both conserved end residues are trimmed from each CDR3. The order of the fields is V gene, J gene, D gene, CDR3 protein. A D gene is named only where the DNA matches it firmly.

v_gene: TRBV2
j_gene: TRBJ1-1
d_gene: -
CDR3aa: ASRREVGNTEAF

v_gene: TRBV6-4
j_gene: TRBJ2-4
d_gene: -
CDR3aa: ASSVGADRGNIQY

v_gene: TRBV29-1
j_gene: TRBJ2-7
d_gene: TRBD2
CDR3aa: SVGQRVAGGQY

v_gene: TRBV27
j_gene: TRBJ2-7
d_gene: TRBD2
CDR3aa: ASSAASGTTFYEQY

v_gene: TRBV5-1
j_gene: TRBJ2-7
d_gene: -
CDR3aa: ASSLGLGTGSYEQY

v_gene: TRBV11-2
j_gene: TRBJ2-5
d_gene: -
CDR3aa: ASSPIGGVWTQY

v_gene: TRBV30
j_gene: TRBJ2-7
d_gene: -
CDR3aa: ACMRDLSSYEQY

v_gene: TRBV2
j_gene: TRBJ2-5
d_gene: TRBD1
CDR3aa: ASIRDRVETQY

v_gene: TRBV29-1
j_gene: TRBJ1-1
d_gene: -
CDR3aa: SVGGTQARNTEAF

v_gene: TRBV30
j_gene: TRBJ2-1
d_gene: TRBD2
CDR3aa: AWSVRREGEQF

v_gene: TRBV11-2
j_gene: TRBJ2-2
d_gene: -
CDR3aa: ASTVEQGVTGELF

v_gene: TRBV5-1
j_gene: TRBJ2-3
d_gene: -
CDR3aa: ASSSGQYTDTQY

v_gene: TRBV19
j_gene: TRBJ1-5
d_gene: -
CDR3aa: ASSELTGYQPQH

v_gene: TRBV7-9
j_gene: TRBJ2-7
d_gene: -
CDR3aa: ASSSPPVGPEQY

v_gene: TRBV7-9
j_gene: TRBJ2-6
d_gene: -
CDR3aa: ASRPLSGANVLT

v_gene: TRBV15
j_gene: TRBJ1-2
d_gene: -
CDR3aa: ATSGRHPSYGYT

v_gene: TRBV5-6
j_gene: TRBJ2-1
d_gene: -
CDR3aa: ASSLAGVSEQF

v_gene: TRBV30
j_gene: TRBJ1-5
d_gene: -
CDR3aa: AWSWEGNSNQPQH

v_gene: TRBV7-3
j_gene: TRBJ2-7
d_gene: TRBD1
CDR3aa: ASSFPKLRQGAYEQY

v_gene: TRBV30
j_gene: TRBJ2-7
d_gene: TRBD1
CDR3aa: AWSVLGQNYEQY

v_gene: TRBV6-6
j_gene: TRBJ2-7
d_gene: -
CDR3aa: ASRPLGLATYEQY

v_gene: TRBV19
j_gene: TRBJ2-7
d_gene: -
CDR3aa: ASARQGPLEQY

v_gene: TRBV5-6
j_gene: TRBJ1-2
d_gene: -
CDR3aa: ASSPYGGRVNYGYT

v_gene: TRBV7-8
j_gene: TRBJ2-4
d_gene: TRBD1
CDR3aa: ASSTDRRLAKNIQY

v_gene: TRBV7-2
j_gene: TRBJ2-7
d_gene: -
CDR3aa: ASSQRGPYEQY

v_gene: TRBV29-1
j_gene: TRBJ2-2
d_gene: -
CDR3aa: SAAGYGELF

v_gene: TRBV9
j_gene: -
d_gene: -
CDR3aa: ASSVYGQAAPYEQY

v_gene: TRBV28
j_gene: TRBJ2-5
d_gene: -
CDR3aa: ASSHNLETQY

v_gene: TRBV15
j_gene: TRBJ1-2
d_gene: -
CDR3aa: ATSGVPYYGYT

v_gene: TRBV7-6
j_gene: TRBJ1-5
d_gene: -
CDR3aa: ASSSDSGNQPQH

v_gene: TRBV29-1
j_gene: TRBJ2-4
d_gene: -
CDR3aa: SVRRLLAKNIQY

v_gene: TRBV27
j_gene: TRBJ1-4
d_gene: -
CDR3aa: ASSSGPQAGGEKLF

v_gene: TRBV30
j_gene: TRBJ2-3
d_gene: -
CDR3aa: AWSVNRDTDTQY

v_gene: TRBV4-2
j_gene: TRBJ2-2
d_gene: TRBD2
CDR3aa: ASSQLTSGRANGELF

v_gene: TRBV30
j_gene: TRBJ1-5
d_gene: TRBD1
CDR3aa: AWSTGGNQPQH

v_gene: TRBV29-1
j_gene: TRBJ2-7
d_gene: -
CDR3aa: SAGEYEQY

v_gene: TRBV27
j_gene: TRBJ2-1
d_gene: -
CDR3aa: ASSPSRSNYNEQF

v_gene: TRBV6-5
j_gene: TRBJ2-7
d_gene: -
CDR3aa: ASSYSVQGNHEQY

v_gene: TRBV9
j_gene: TRBJ2-6
d_gene: TRBD1
CDR3aa: ASSPQGAGANVLT

v_gene: TRBV7-9
j_gene: TRBJ2-5
d_gene: -
CDR3aa: ASSLHPNQETQY

v_gene: TRBV30
j_gene: TRBJ2-5
d_gene: -
CDR3aa: AWSVLGTQY

v_gene: TRBV29-1
j_gene: TRBJ2-3
d_gene: -
CDR3aa: SVRPGTTSTDTQY

v_gene: TRBV29-1
j_gene: TRBJ2-2
d_gene: TRBD2
CDR3aa: SVAPSGSNTGELF